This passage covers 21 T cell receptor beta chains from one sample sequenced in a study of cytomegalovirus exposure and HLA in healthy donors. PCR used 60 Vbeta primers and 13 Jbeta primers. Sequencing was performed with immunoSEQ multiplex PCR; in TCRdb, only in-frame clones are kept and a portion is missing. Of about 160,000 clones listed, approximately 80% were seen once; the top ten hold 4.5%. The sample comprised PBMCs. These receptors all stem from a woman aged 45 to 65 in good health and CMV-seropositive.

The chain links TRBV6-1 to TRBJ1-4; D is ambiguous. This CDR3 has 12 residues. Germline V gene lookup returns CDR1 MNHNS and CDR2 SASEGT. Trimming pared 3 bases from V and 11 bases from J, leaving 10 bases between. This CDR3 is CASSEPSAKLFF. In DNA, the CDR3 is TGTGCCAGCAGTGAGCCTAGTGCCAAACTGTTTTTT.

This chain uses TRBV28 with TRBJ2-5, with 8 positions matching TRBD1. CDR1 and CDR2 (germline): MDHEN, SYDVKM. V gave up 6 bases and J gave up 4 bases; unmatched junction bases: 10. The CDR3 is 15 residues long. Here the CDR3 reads CASSSSDRGGETQYF. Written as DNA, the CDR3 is TGTGCCAGCAGCTCAAGCGACAGGGGAGGAGAGACCCAGTACTTC.

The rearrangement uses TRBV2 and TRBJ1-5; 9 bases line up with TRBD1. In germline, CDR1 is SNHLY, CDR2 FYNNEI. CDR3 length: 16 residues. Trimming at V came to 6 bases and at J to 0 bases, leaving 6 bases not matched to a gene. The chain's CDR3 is CASSLDRGNSNQPQHF. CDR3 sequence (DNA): TGTGCCAGCAGCCTGGACAGGGGAAATAGCAATCAGCCCCAGCATTTT.

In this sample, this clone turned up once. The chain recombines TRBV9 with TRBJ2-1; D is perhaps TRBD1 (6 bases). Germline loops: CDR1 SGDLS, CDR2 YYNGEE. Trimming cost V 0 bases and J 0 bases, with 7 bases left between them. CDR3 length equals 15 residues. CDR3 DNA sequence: TGTGCCAGCAGCGTAGAAGGGGGCTCCTACAATGAGCAGTTCTTC. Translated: CASSVEGGSYNEQFF.

Here the CDR3 DNA reads TGTGCCAGCAGCTTAGTAGCGGGGAAAACCGGGGAGCTGTTTTTT. It specifies CASSLVAGKTGELFF. The V call is TRBV7-8, the J call TRBJ2-2; 8 bases fit TRBD2. V was pared by 1 base and J by 5 bases, with 3 bases of the junction left unmatched. CDR1 is SGHVS and CDR2 is FQNEAQ in the germline V gene. CDR3 length: 15 amino acids.

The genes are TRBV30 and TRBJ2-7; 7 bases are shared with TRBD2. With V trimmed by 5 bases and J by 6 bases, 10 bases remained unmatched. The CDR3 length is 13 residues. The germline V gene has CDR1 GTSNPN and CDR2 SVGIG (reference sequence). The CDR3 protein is CAWRTRPYGEQYF. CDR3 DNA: TGTGCCTGGCGGACTAGACCTTATGGCGAGCAGTACTTC. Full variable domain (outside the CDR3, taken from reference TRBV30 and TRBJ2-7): SQTIHQWPATLVQPVGSPLSLECTVEGTSNPNLYWYRQAAGRGLQLLFYSVGIGQISSEVPQNLSASRPQDRQFILSSKKLLLSDSGFYLCAWRTRPYGEQYFGPGTRLTVT.

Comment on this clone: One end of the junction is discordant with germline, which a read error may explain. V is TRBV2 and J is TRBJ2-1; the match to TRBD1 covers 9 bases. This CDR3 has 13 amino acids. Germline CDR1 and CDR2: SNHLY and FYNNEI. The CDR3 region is CASSVTGGFEKFF. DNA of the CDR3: TGTGCCAGCAGCGTAACAGGGGGCTTTGAGAAGTTCTTC.

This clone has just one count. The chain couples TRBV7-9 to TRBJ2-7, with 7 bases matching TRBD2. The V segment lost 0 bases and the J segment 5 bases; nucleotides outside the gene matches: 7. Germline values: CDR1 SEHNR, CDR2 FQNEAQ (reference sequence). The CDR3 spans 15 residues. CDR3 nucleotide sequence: TGTGCCAGCAGCTTAGCGCGGCTAGCGGTACACGAGCAGTACTTC. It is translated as CASSLARLAVHEQYF.

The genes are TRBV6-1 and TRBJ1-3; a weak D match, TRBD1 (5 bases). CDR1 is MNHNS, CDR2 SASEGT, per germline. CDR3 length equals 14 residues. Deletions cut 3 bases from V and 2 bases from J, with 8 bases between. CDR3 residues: CASSEGPTGNTIYF. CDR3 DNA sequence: TGTGCCAGCAGTGAGGGGCCGACTGGAAACACCATATATTTT.

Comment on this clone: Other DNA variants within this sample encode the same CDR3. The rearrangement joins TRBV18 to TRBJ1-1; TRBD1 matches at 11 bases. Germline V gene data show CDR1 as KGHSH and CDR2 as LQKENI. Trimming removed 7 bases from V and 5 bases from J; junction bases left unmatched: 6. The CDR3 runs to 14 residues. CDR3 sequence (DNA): TGTGCCAGCTTATCCGGGACAGGGGGGACTGAAGCTTTCTTT. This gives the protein CASLSGTGGTEAFF.

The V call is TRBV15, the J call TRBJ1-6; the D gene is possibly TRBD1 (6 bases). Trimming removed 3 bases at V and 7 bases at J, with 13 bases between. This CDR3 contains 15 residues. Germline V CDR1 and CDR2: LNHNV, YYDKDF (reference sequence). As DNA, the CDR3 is TGTGCCACCAGCAGCCCGTACAGGGTCAATTCACCCCTCCACTTT. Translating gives CATSSPYRVNSPLHF.

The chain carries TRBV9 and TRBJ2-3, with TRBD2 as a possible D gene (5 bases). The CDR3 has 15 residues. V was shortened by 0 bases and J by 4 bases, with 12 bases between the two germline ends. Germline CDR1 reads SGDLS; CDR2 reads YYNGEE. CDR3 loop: CASSVGTFKSDTQYF. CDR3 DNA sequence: TGTGCCAGCAGCGTAGGGACTTTTAAATCAGATACGCAGTATTTT.

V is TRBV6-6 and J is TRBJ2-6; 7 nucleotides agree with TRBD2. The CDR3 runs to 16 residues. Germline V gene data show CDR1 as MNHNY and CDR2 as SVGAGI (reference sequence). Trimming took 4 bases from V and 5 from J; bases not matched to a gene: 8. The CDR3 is CASSSWVGGRANVLTF. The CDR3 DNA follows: TGTGCCAGCAGTTCGTGGGTGGGGGGGAGGGCCAACGTCCTGACTTTC.

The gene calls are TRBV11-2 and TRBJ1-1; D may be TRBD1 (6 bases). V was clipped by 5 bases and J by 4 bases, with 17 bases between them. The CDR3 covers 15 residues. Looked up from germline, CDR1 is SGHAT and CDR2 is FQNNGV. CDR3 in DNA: TGTGCCAGCAGCCTGGTCCGAGGGGGAACCACTGAAGCTTTCTTT. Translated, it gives CASSLVRGGTTEAFF.

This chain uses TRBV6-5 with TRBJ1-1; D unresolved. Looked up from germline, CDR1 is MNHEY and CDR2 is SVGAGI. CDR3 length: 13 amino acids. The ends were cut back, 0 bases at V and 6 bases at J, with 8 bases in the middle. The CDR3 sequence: CASSYSTRSEAFF. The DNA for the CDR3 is TGTGCCAGCAGTTACTCGACCAGGTCTGAAGCTTTCTTT.

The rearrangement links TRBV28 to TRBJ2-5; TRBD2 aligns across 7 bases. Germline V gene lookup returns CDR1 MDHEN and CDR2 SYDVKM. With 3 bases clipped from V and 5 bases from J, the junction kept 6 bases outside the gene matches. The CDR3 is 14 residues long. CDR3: CASSFGGGRETQYF. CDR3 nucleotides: TGTGCCAGCAGTTTCGGGGGAGGGCGGGAGACCCAGTACTTC.

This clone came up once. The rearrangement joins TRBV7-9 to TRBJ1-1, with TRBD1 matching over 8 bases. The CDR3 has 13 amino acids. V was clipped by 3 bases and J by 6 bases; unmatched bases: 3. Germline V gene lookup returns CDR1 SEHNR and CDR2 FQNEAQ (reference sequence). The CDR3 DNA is TGTGCCAGCAGCTTCAGGGGGCTCGCTGAAGCTTTCTTT. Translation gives CASSFRGLAEAFF.

The CDR3: CAGEGLGYEQYF. The CDR3 coding sequence is TGTGCCGGGGAGGGACTAGGGTACGAGCAGTACTTC. The J gene is TRBJ2-7, the V gene TRBV6-1; 8 bases are shared with TRBD2. V lost 11 bases, J lost 4 bases, and 7 bases stayed unmatched. The CDR3 contains 12 residues. Germline V gene sequence: CDR1 MNHNS, CDR2 SASEGT.

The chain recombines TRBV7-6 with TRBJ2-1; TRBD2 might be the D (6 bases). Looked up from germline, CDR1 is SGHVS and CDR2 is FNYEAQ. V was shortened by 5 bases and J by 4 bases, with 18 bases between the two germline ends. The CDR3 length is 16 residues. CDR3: CASSPVGSGPYNEQFF. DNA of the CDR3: TGTGCCAGCAGCCCGGTAGGGAGCGGGCCGTACAATGAGCAGTTCTTC.

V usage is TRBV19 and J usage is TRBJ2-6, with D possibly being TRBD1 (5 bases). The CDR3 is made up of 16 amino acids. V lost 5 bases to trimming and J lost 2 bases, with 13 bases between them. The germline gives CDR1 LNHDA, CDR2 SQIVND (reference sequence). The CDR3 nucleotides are TGTGCCAGTAGTTCTTCTGGGGCCCCTGGGGCCAACGTCCTGACTTTC. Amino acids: CASSSSGAPGANVLTF. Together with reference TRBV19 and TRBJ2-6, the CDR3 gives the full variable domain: DGGITQSPKYLFRKEGQNVTLSCEQNLNHDAMYWYRQDPGQGLRLIYYSQIVNDFQKGDIAEGYSVSREKKESFPLTVTSAQKNPTAFYLCASSSSGAPGANVLTFGAGSRLTVL.

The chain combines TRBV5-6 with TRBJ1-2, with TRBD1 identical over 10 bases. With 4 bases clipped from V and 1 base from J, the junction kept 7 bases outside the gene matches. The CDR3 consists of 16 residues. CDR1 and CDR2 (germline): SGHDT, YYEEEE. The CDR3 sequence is CASSGRDRGINYGYTF. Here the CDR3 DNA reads TGTGCCAGCAGCGGCCGGGACAGGGGCATTAACTATGGCTACACCTTC. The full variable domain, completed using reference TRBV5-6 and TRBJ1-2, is DAGVTQSPTHLIKTRGQQVTLRCSPKSGHDTVSWYQQALGQGPQFIFQYYEEEERQRGNFPDRFSGHQFPNYSSELNVNALLLGDSALYLCASSGRDRGINYGYTFGSGTRLTVV.